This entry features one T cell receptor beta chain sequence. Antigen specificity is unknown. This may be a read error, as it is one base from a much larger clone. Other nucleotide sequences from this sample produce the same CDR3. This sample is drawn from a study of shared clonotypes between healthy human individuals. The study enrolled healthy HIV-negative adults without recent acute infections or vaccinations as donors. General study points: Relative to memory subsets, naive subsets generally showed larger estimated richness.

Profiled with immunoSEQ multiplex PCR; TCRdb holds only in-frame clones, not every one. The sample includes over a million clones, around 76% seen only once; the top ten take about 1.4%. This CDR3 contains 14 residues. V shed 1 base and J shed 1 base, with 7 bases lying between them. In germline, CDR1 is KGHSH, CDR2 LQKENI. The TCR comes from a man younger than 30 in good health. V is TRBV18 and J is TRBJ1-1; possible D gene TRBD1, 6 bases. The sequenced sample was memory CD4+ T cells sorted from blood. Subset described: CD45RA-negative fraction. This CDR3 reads CASSPQGGNTEAFF. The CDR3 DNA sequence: TGTGCCAGCTCACCACAGGGGGGGAACACTGAAGCTTTCTTT.